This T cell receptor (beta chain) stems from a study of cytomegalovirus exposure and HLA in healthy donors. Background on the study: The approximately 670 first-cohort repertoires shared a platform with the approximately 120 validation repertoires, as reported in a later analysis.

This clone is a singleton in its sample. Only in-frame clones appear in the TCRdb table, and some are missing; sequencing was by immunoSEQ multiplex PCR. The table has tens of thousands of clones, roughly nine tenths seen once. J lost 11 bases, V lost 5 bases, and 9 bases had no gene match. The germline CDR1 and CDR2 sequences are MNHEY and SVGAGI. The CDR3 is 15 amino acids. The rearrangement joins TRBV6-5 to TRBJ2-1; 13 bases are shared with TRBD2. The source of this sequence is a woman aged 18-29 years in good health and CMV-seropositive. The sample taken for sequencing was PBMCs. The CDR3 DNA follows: TGTGCCAGCAGTCGTCCCGGGACTAGCGGGGTGCAGCAGTTCTTC. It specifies CASSRPGTSGVQQFF.